These 3 T cell receptor beta chains share one sample of origin, sequenced in a study of shared clonotypes between healthy human individuals. The assay was immunoSEQ multiplex PCR, and TCRdb's table has in-frame clones only and misses some. This table has around 1,900,000 clones, over 85% appearing once. Naive CD8 cells, CD45RO-negative and positively selected for CCR7, excluded terminally differentiated effector memory CD45RA+ cells. The sequencing input was naive CD8+ T cells from PBMCs. The receptors come from a man aged 18 to 29 in good health. Some clones in this sample may be carry-over from other donors' samples.

The CDR3 coding sequence is TGTGCCAGCAGCAATACGGGACAGTTATACGAGCAGTACTTC. This sequence encodes CASSNTGQLYEQYF. The chain recombines TRBV28 with TRBJ2-7; TRBD1 agrees at 7 bases. Per the germline V gene, CDR1 is MDHEN and CDR2 is SYDVKM. The CDR3 sequence is 14 residues long. The trim removed 6 bases at V and 4 bases at J, leaving 9 bases unmatched.

The chain carries TRBV6-5 and TRBJ2-3; TRBD2 matches 10 bases. V lost 10 bases and J lost 3; bases outside the gene matches: 7. Germline V gene lookup returns CDR1 MNHEY and CDR2 SVGAGI. The CDR3 runs to 14 residues. The CDR3 here is CAIHLAGGTDTQYF. CDR3 nucleotides: TGTGCCATCCACTTAGCGGGAGGAACAGATACGCAGTATTTT.

The rearrangement links TRBV11-2 to TRBJ2-7; D unresolved. The V and J ends lost 5 bases and 1 base respectively, with 15 bases between them. Germline assignment: CDR1 SGHAT and CDR2 FQNNGV. The CDR3 is 15 residues long. The CDR3 bases are TGTGCCAGCAGCGACTCGGGCTCGGAGTCCTACGAGCAGTACTTC. This codes for CASSDSGSESYEQYF.